What follows are 3 T cell receptor beta chains derived from one specimen sequenced in a study of response to subunit inactivated influenza vaccine. One entry per CDR3 protein, called by TCRdb with MiXCR from the RT-PCR reads. This table holds a few hundred thousand distinct CDR3 sequences, approximately 11% found once. This specimen was PBMCs from blood, taken 45 days after vaccination. These receptors all come from a middle-aged man who received an inactivated influenza vaccine.

V and J are TRBV6-2 or TRBV6-3 and TRBJ2-2, with TRBD1 matching 7 bases. Trimming removed 2 bases from V and 8 bases from J; junction bases left unmatched: 5. CDR3 length: 14 residues. Germline V gene lookup returns CDR1 MNHEY and CDR2 SVGEGT. CDR3 protein: CASSYLTGPGELFF. CDR3 coding DNA: TGTGCCAGCAGTTACCTGACAGGGCCAGGGGAGCTGTTTTTT.

The chain is built from TRBV7-2 and TRBJ2-7, with D tentatively TRBD1 or TRBD2 (5 bases each). There are 15 residues in the CDR3. CDR1 SGHTA and CDR2 FQGNSA come from the germline V gene. V was trimmed by 4 bases and J by 9 bases, leaving 22 bases between them. The CDR3 reads CASSSTRGTRGRQYF. Here the CDR3 DNA reads TGTGCCAGCAGCTCCACTAGAGGGACCCGTGGGCGGCAGTACTTC.

The V call is TRBV7-9, the J call TRBJ2-1, with no clear D. V lost 4 bases and J lost 0, with 16 bases in between. Germline lookup yields CDR1 SEHNR and CDR2 FQNEAQ (reference sequence). The CDR3 is 17 residues long. CDR3 sequence: CASSYYLGSSSYNEQFF. For the CDR3, the DNA is TGTGCCAGCAGCTACTATCTTGGGTCGAGCTCCTACAATGAGCAGTTCTTC.